This entry describes one T cell receptor beta chain. The assay was immunoSEQ multiplex PCR, and TCRdb's table has in-frame clones only and misses some. The data hold about 190,000 clones, with roughly 90% observed a single time. The data stem from a study of blood T cell repertoires in COVID-19. This CDR3 comprises 13 residues. Germline V CDR1 and CDR2: SNHLY, FYNNEI. V lost 8 bases, J lost 3 bases, and 11 bases lay in between. This TCR came from a man over 45 with acute or convalescent COVID-19. The specimen sequenced was peripheral blood. The chain uses TRBV2 and TRBJ1-5; no clear D gene. CDR3 in amino acids: CASHENLNQPQHF. CDR3 nucleotides: TGTGCCAGCCACGAGAATCTCAATCAGCCCCAGCATTTT.